Following are 14 T cell receptor beta chains from one sample sequenced in a study of blood T cell repertoires in COVID-19. Measured with immunoSEQ multiplex PCR; TCRdb has only the in-frame clones, and not every one. The data contain about 180,000 clones, 88% of them seen just once; the ten biggest clones take up approximately 9%. Input material: PBMCs or T cells enriched from blood (not recorded which). The receptors stem from a woman between 18 and 29 years old who had recovered from COVID-19.

V gene TRBV19 combines with J gene TRBJ1-5; 8 bases map to TRBD1. The CDR3 extends over 14 amino acids. From germline, CDR1 is LNHDA and CDR2 SQIVND (reference sequence). Losses at the gene ends were 4 bases for V and 4 bases for J; bases not matched to a gene: 3. The CDR3 region is CASSTRQGNQPQHF. The CDR3, as DNA: TGTGCCAGTAGTACCAGACAGGGGAATCAGCCCCAGCATTTT.

The chain has TRBV5-6 and TRBJ2-1; TRBD2 aligns across 8 bases. The V gene's germline CDR1 is SGHDT and CDR2 YYEEEE. Trimming cost V 0 bases and J 15 bases; bases outside gene matches: 8. The CDR3 length is 13 residues. Here the CDR3 reads CASSLEGAGVGFF. Here the CDR3 DNA reads TGTGCCAGCAGCTTGGAGGGAGCGGGGGTTGGGTTCTTC.

In regard to this clone: The sample has other DNA sequences that encode this CDR3 too. V gene TRBV11-2 combines with J gene TRBJ1-2, with D possibly being TRBD1 (5 bases). CDR1 and CDR2 from the germline V gene are SGHAT and FQNNGV. The CDR3 extends over 13 amino acids. V shed 2 bases and J shed 2 bases, with 6 bases lying between them. Here the CDR3 DNA reads TGTGCCAGCAGCTTACAGGGAAACTATGGCTACACCTTC. Encoded protein: CASSLQGNYGYTF. The full variable domain, its missing parts supplied by reference TRBV11-2 and TRBJ1-2, is EAGVAQSPRYKIIEKRQSVAFWCNPISGHATLYWYQQILGQGPKLLIQFQNNGVVDDSQLPKDRFSAERLKGVDSTLKIQPAKLEDSAVYLCASSLQGNYGYTFGSGTRLTVV.

This clone showed up just once. This chain uses TRBV5-4 with TRBJ2-1, with D unclear. Germline V CDR1 and CDR2: SGHNT, YYREEE (reference sequence). The CDR3 is 16 amino acids. V lost 0 bases and J 6 bases, leaving 16 bases between the germline ends. DNA for the CDR3: TGTGCCAGCAGCTTGGACCGAACTACGCTAACCAATGAGCAGTTCTTC. Residues: CASSLDRTTLTNEQFF.

This clone came up a few times. This chain joins TRBV6-2 or TRBV6-3 and TRBJ2-7, with 11 bases lining up with TRBD1. The germline CDR1 and CDR2 sequences are MNHEY and SVGEGT. This CDR3 has 13 residues. The J segment lost 5 bases and the V segment lost 5 bases, leaving 2 bases of the junction unmatched. The CDR3 reads CASSRTGGHEQYF. CDR3 nucleotides: TGTGCCAGCAGTAGGACAGGGGGCCACGAGCAGTACTTC.

The chain is built from TRBV5-6 and TRBJ1-4; 7 nucleotides align to TRBD1. CDR1 and CDR2 (germline): SGHDT, YYEEEE. The CDR3 has 15 amino acids. The J segment lost 7 bases and the V segment lost 1 base, leaving 7 bases of the junction unmatched. The CDR3 DNA reads TGTGCCAGCAGCTTGCAGGGGGAATCAGTTGAAAAACTGTTTTTT. It codes for CASSLQGESVEKLFF.

This sequence joins TRBV5-1 and TRBJ1-2; D is possibly TRBD1 (5 bases). The CDR3 is 14 amino acids. The V and J ends lost 4 bases and 0 bases respectively, with 10 bases between them. Looked up from germline, CDR1 is SGHRS and CDR2 is YFSETQ. The CDR3 sequence: CASSVDTTNYGYTF. CDR3 in DNA: TGCGCCAGCAGCGTGGACACCACTAACTATGGCTACACCTTC.

Here the CDR3 reads CASSETTVFTDTQYF. CDR3 coding DNA: TGTGCCAGCAGCGAAACCACTGTTTTCACAGATACGCAGTATTTT. The chain is built from TRBV7-9 and TRBJ2-3; unclear D gene. The CDR3 runs to 15 residues. The germline V gene has CDR1 SEHNR and CDR2 FQNEAQ (reference sequence). With 5 bases removed from V and 2 bases from J, the gap between germline ends came to 14 bases.

This chain links TRBV6-4 with TRBJ2-1; 10 bases are shared with TRBD2. After removal of 9 bases from V and 4 bases from J, the junction contained 9 bases not matched to a gene. Germline-derived CDR1 and CDR2 are MRHNA and SNTAGT. This CDR3 region has 15 residues. The CDR3, as DNA: TGTGCCAGTTCCTTGAGCGGGGGGGATTACAATGAGCAGTTCTTC. Its translation: CASSLSGGDYNEQFF.

The rearrangement joins TRBV4-2 to TRBJ2-3; weak D call: TRBD2 (5 bases). Trimming pared 0 bases from V and 2 bases from J, leaving 15 bases between. Germline V gene data show CDR1 as LGHNA and CDR2 as YNFKEQ. CDR3 length: 17 amino acids. CDR3 in DNA: TGTGCCAGCAGCCAAGAAGGGCCAGGAGGAGCCACAGATACGCAGTATTTT. It yields the protein CASSQEGPGGATDTQYF.

V gene TRBV27 combines with J gene TRBJ2-7, with a possible D match to TRBD1 (6 bases). CDR1 is MNHEY and CDR2 is SMNVEV in the germline V gene (reference sequence). Trimming stripped 0 bases from V and 2 bases from J, with 11 bases between. CDR3 length: 15 amino acids. Here the CDR3 reads CASSLSQDSPYEQYF. CDR3 DNA sequence: TGTGCCAGCAGTTTATCCCAGGACAGCCCCTACGAGCAGTACTTC.

CDR3 sequence: CASREQGNTEAFF. For the CDR3, the DNA is TGCGCCAGCAGAGAACAGGGAAACACTGAAGCTTTCTTT. The chain is built from TRBV10-1 and TRBJ1-1, with a possible D match to TRBD1 (6 bases). Trimming removed 6 bases at V and 2 bases at J, with 10 bases between. The CDR3 spans 13 residues. Germline V gene data show CDR1 as WNHNN and CDR2 as SYGVQD (reference sequence).

V and J are TRBV6-6 and TRBJ1-2; tentative D call: TRBD1 (5 bases). CDR3 length equals 14 residues. CDR1 is MNHNY, CDR2 SVGAGI, per germline (reference sequence). The V and J ends lost 6 bases and 4 bases respectively, with 15 bases between them. The CDR3 is CASSGGVLIYGYTF. The CDR3 coding sequence is TGTGCCAGCAGCGGGGGTGTTTTGATCTATGGCTACACCTTC.

V is TRBV14 and J is TRBJ1-1; the D is unclear. Trimming shortened V by 4 bases and J by 1 base, and 10 bases separated the two germline ends. Germline CDR1 SGHDN, CDR2 FVKESK. The CDR3 totals 14 residues. CDR3 region: CASSPRVTNTEAFF. DNA of the CDR3: TGTGCCAGCAGCCCAAGAGTAACGAACACTGAAGCTTTCTTT.